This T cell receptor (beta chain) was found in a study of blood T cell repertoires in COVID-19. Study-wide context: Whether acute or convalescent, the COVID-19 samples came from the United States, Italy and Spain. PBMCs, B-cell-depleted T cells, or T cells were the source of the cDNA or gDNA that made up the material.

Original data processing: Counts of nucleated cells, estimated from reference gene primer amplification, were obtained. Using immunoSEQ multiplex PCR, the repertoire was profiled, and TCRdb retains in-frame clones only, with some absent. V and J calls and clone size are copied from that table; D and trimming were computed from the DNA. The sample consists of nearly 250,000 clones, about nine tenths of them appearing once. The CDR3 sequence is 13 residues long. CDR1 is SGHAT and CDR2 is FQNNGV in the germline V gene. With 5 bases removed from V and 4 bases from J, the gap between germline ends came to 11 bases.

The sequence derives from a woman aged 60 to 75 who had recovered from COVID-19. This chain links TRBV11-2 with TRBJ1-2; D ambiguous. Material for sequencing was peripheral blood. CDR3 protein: CASSRTAAYGYTF. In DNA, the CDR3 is TGTGCCAGCAGCCGTACAGCAGCCTATGGCTACACCTTC.